This T cell receptor beta chain appears in the sequencing data of a study of blood T cell repertoires in COVID-19. Study as a whole: COVID-19 samples collected from the United States, Italy and Spain covered acute and convalescent phases. The cDNA or gDNA used as material had been derived from T cells, B-cell-depleted T cells, or PBMCs.

Per the original methods: Counts of nucleated cells, estimated from reference gene primer amplification, were obtained. Here immunoSEQ multiplex PCR was the method, and the copy in TCRdb shows in-frame clones only, minus some. The V and J calls and clone size were taken over from that table, and D and trimming were inferred from the DNA. The profile shows roughly 250,000 clones, approximately 79% of them singletons. Germline values: CDR1 KGHSH, CDR2 LQKENI. The CDR3 is 13 amino acids. V lost 2 bases to trimming and J lost 5 bases, with 7 bases between them. The chain has TRBV18 and TRBJ1-5, with a possible D match to TRBD1 (5 bases). The clonotype originates from a middle-aged woman with active or convalescent COVID-19. Input material: peripheral blood. The CDR3 reads CASSPGTDQPQHF. The CDR3 bases are TGTGCCAGCTCACCAGGGACTGATCAGCCCCAGCATTTT.